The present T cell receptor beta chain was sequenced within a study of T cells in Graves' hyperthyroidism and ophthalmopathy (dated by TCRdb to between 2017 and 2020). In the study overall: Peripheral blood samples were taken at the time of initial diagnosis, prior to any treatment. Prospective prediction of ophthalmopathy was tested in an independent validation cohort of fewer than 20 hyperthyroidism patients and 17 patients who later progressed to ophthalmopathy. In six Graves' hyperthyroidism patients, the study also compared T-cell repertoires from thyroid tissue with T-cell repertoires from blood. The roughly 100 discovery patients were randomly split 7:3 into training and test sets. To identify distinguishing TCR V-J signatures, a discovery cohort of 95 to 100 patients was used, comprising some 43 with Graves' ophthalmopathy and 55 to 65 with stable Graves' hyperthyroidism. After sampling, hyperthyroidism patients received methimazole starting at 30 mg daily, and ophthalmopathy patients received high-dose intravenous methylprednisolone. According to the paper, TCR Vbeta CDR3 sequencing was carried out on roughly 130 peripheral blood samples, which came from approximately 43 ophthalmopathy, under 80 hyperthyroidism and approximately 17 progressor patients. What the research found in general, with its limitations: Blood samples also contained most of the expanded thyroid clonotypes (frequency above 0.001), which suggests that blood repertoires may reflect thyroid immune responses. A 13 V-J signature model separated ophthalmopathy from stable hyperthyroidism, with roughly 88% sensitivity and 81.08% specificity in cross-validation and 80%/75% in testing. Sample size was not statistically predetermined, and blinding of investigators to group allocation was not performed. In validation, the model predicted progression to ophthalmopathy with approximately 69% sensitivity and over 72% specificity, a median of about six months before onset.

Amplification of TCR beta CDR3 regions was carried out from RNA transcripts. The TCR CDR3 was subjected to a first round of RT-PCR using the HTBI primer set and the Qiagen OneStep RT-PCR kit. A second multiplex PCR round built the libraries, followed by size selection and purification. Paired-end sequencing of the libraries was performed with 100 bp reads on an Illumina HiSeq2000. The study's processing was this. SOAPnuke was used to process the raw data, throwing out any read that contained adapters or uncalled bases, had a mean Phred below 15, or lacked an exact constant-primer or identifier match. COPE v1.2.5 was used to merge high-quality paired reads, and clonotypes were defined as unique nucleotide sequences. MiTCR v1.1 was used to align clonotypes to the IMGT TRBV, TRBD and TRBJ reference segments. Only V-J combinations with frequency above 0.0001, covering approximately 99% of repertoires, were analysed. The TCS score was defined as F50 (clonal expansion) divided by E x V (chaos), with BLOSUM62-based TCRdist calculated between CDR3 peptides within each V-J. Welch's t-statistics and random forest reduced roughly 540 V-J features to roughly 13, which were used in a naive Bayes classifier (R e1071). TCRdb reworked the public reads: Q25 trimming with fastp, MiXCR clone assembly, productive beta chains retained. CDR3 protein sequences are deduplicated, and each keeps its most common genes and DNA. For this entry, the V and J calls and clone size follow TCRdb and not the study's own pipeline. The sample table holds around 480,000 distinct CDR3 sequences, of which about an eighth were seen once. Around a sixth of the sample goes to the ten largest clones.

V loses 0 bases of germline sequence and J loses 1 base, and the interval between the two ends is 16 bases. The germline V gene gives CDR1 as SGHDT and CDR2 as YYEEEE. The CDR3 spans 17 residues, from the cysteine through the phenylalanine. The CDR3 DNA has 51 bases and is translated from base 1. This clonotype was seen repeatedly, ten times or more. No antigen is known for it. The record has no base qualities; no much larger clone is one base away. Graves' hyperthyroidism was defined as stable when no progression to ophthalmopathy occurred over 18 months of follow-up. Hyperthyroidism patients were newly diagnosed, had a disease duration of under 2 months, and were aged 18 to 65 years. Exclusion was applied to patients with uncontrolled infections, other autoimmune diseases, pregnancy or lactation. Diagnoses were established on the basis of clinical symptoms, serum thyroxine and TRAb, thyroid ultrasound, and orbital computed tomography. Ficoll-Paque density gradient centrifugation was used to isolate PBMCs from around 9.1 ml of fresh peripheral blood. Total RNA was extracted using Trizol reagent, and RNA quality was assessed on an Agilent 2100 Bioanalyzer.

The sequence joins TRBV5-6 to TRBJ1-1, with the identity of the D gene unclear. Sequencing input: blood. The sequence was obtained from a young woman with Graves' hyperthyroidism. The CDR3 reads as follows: CASSLVVTFSANTEAFF. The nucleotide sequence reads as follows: TGTGCCAGCAGCTTGGTTGTCACCTTTTCCGCGAACACTGAAGCTTTCTTT.